The next 27 T cell receptor beta chains were all read from a single sample in a study of shared T cell receptors in the human thymus. The repertoire was sequenced with immunoSEQ multiplex PCR; TCRdb's copy has only in-frame clones and lacks some. The table shows over 450,000 clones, with more than 75% occurring only once. These data also formed part of another study, on human thymus T cells.

The source material was thymocytes. The receptor source for this set is a boy less than two years old with a congenital heart defect.

CDR3 nucleotides: TGTGCCAGCAGGCAATCCCAGGGGGCGAACACTGAAGCTTTCTTT. Residues: CASRQSQGANTEAFF. This chain links TRBV28 with TRBJ1-1; 8 nucleotides match TRBD1. The CDR3 covers 15 residues. The J segment lost 1 base and the V segment lost 6 bases, leaving 7 bases of the junction unmatched. Germline assignment: CDR1 MDHEN and CDR2 SYDVKM.

The CDR3 sequence: CASSLEGTRAPQETQYF. CDR3 nucleotides: TGCGCCAGCAGCTTGGAGGGGACTCGAGCCCCACAAGAGACCCAGTACTTC. The rearrangement joins TRBV5-1 to TRBJ2-5; perhaps TRBD2 as D (6 bases). The CDR3 consists of 17 residues. CDR1 is SGHRS, CDR2 YFSETQ, per germline. Trimming took off 0 bases at V and 2 bases at J, with 17 bases between the two ends.

J is TRBJ2-7 and V is TRBV2; 8 bases map to TRBD2. The CDR3 consists of 13 residues. Losses at the gene ends were 7 bases for V and 5 bases for J; bases not matched to a gene: 7. Per the germline V gene, CDR1 is SNHLY and CDR2 is FYNNEI. CDR3 loop: CASTARGGDEQYF. CDR3 bases: TGTGCCAGCACCGCCCGGGGGGGGGACGAGCAGTACTTC.

The chain is built from TRBV4-3 and TRBJ2-7; no reliable D call. This CDR3 has 16 residues. Deletions cut 0 bases from V and 7 bases from J, with 19 bases between. Germline V gene data show CDR1 as LGHNA and CDR2 as YSLEER. The CDR3 region is CASSQDNHGRRQEQYF. The CDR3 DNA follows: TGCGCCAGCAGCCAAGACAACCACGGAAGGCGGCAGGAGCAGTACTTC.

The chain recombines TRBV4-1 with TRBJ2-6; D possibly corresponds to TRBD2 (5 bases). Between the trimmed V and J ends, which lost 1 base and 0 bases, there was a span of 10 bases. This CDR3 comprises 17 residues. The germline CDR1 and CDR2 sequences are MGHRA and YSYEKL. The CDR3 sequence is CASSQVGRGSGANVLTF. Here the CDR3 DNA reads TGCGCCAGCAGCCAAGTGGGTCGGGGCTCTGGGGCCAACGTCCTGACTTTC.

The rearrangement joins TRBV29-1 to TRBJ1-3, with a possible D match to TRBD1 (5 bases). Germline values: CDR1 SQVTM, CDR2 ANQGSEA. The CDR3 contains 12 residues. Trimming pared 3 bases from V and 4 bases from J, leaving 7 bases between. The CDR3 DNA reads as TGCAGCGTTGACGGGGGGGGAAACACCATATATTTT. Translation gives CSVDGGGNTIYF.

This clone showed up just a few times. The chain combines TRBV5-4 with TRBJ2-2, with 7 bases fitting TRBD1. Trimming took 3 bases from V and 3 from J; bases not matched to a gene: 5. The CDR3 length is 15 residues. Germline lookup yields CDR1 SGHNT and CDR2 YYREEE (reference sequence). The CDR3 nucleotides are TGTGCCAGCAGCTGGGGACAGCCCCACACCGGGGAGCTGTTTTTT. Its translation is CASSWGQPHTGELFF.

CDR3 sequence reads: CASSQDGGRRPYEQYF. In nucleotides, the CDR3 is TGTGCCAGCAGCCAAGATGGCGGGAGGAGACCCTACGAGCAGTACTTC. This chain uses TRBV4-2 with TRBJ2-7; 8 nucleotides match TRBD2. V gave up 0 bases and J gave up 2 bases; unmatched junction bases: 6. CDR3 length: 16 amino acids. Germline CDR1 LGHNA, CDR2 YNFKEQ.

This clone was counted a few times. In DNA form, the CDR3 reads TGTGCCAGCAGCCAGACGACAGGGTCCGCTGAAGCTTTCTTT. This encodes CASSQTTGSAEAFF. This chain joins TRBV4-2 and TRBJ1-1, with 7 nucleotides matching TRBD1. Unmatched junction bases numbered 7, after V lost 3 bases and J lost 6 bases. CDR3 length: 14 amino acids. Germline CDR1 LGHNA, CDR2 YNFKEQ.

The gene calls are TRBV30 and TRBJ1-1; no firm D call. With 4 bases removed from V and 3 bases from J, the gap between germline ends came to 9 bases. Germline V gene data show CDR1 as GTSNPN and CDR2 as SVGIG (reference sequence). The CDR3 loop spans 12 amino acids. CDR3 protein: CAWNQEDTEAFF. CDR3 sequence (DNA): TGTGCCTGGAACCAGGAGGACACTGAAGCTTTCTTT.

V gene TRBV27 combines with J gene TRBJ1-5, with 10 bases fitting TRBD1. Trimming took 6 bases from V and 5 from J; bases not matched to a gene: 16. The CDR3 has 18 amino acids. Germline CDR1 and CDR2: MNHEY and SMNVEV (reference sequence). The CDR3: CASSPILSGTGVDQPQHF. DNA for the CDR3: TGTGCCAGCAGCCCCATCCTCTCGGGGACAGGGGTTGATCAGCCCCAGCATTTT.

J is TRBJ1-1 and V is TRBV11-2; 9 nucleotides line up with TRBD1. Germline V gene lookup returns CDR1 SGHAT and CDR2 FQNNGV. CDR3 length equals 15 residues. V shed 3 bases, J shed 5 bases, and the junction held 7 bases outside the gene matches. CDR3 DNA sequence: TGTGCCAGCAGCTTGTTGACAGGGGGGCAGACTGAAGCTTTCTTT. Amino acid sequence: CASSLLTGGQTEAFF.

The J gene is TRBJ2-1, the V gene TRBV2, with 7 bases that match TRBD2. This CDR3 region has 19 residues. The germline gives CDR1 SNHLY, CDR2 FYNNEI. V lost 7 bases and J lost 0; bases outside the gene matches: 18. This CDR3 is CASNRRETNPRGSYNEQFF. CDR3 bases: TGTGCCAGCAATCGGCGGGAGACCAACCCCCGCGGCTCCTACAATGAGCAGTTCTTC.

DNA for the CDR3: TGTGCCAGCAGTGAAGCCCGACTAGCGGGCCCTTACAATGAGCAGTTCTTC. Its protein is CASSEARLAGPYNEQFF. The chain uses TRBV2 and TRBJ2-1, with 10 nucleotides matching TRBD2. J lost 4 bases, V lost 0 bases, and 6 bases had no gene match. CDR1 SNHLY and CDR2 FYNNEI come from the germline V gene. CDR3 length equals 17 residues.

The V call is TRBV7-6, the J call TRBJ2-7; a possible D gene is TRBD2 (5 bases). The germline V and J ends were trimmed by 1 base and 4 bases, with 8 bases remaining between them. CDR1 is SGHVS and CDR2 is FNYEAQ in the germline V gene. CDR3 length: 13 residues. CDR3 bases: TGTGCCAGCAGCTTAGGCGGGCCTTACGAGCAGTACTTC. This sequence encodes CASSLGGPYEQYF.

This chain uses TRBV14 with TRBJ1-2; 7 bases align to TRBD1. Germline assignment: CDR1 SGHDN and CDR2 FVKESK. V lost 5 bases, J lost 3 bases, and 6 bases stayed unmatched. The CDR3 is 14 residues long. The CDR3 coding sequence is TGTGCCAGCAGCGAGGGCAGGGGGGACTATGGCTACACCTTC. Its translation: CASSEGRGDYGYTF.

This chain joins TRBV11-3 and TRBJ1-1, with TRBD1 matching over 9 bases. With V trimmed by 5 bases and J by 0 bases, 4 bases remained unmatched. The CDR3 consists of 15 residues. The germline CDR1 and CDR2 sequences are SGHNT and YENEEA. The CDR3 sequence: CASSGGTGLNTEAFF. CDR3 in DNA: TGTGCCAGCAGCGGGGGGACAGGGTTGAACACTGAAGCTTTCTTT.

The chain couples TRBV28 to TRBJ2-2; the match to TRBD2 covers 9 bases. This CDR3 comprises 15 residues. Trimming at V came to 6 bases and at J to 6 bases, leaving 8 bases not matched to a gene. The V gene's germline CDR1 is MDHEN and CDR2 SYDVKM. The DNA for the CDR3 is TGTGCCAGCAGCACCAGCGGGAGGCCCGCCGGGGAGCTGTTTTTT. Residues: CASSTSGRPAGELFF.

The chain combines TRBV10-3 with TRBJ1-2, with a tentative D call TRBD1 (6 bases). CDR1 ENHRY and CDR2 SYGVKD come from the germline V gene. The CDR3 spans 13 residues. Trimming removed 8 bases from V and 4 bases from J, with 14 bases in between. For the CDR3, the DNA is TGTGCCATCTTTGCAGGGGACCGCTATGGCTACACCTTC. It translates to CAIFAGDRYGYTF.

The chain employs TRBV19 and TRBJ2-4; 7 nucleotides agree with TRBD2. The CDR3 has 16 residues. V was clipped by 1 base and J by 2 bases; unmatched bases: 5. From germline, CDR1 is LNHDA and CDR2 SQIVND (reference sequence). The CDR3 coding sequence is TGTGCCAGTAGTATAGCGGGGGAGGGGACCAAAAACATTCAGTACTTC. This sequence encodes CASSIAGEGTKNIQYF. The whole variable domain, remainder taken from reference TRBV19 and TRBJ2-4, is DGGITQSPKYLFRKEGQNVTLSCEQNLNHDAMYWYRQDPGQGLRLIYYSQIVNDFQKGDIAEGYSVSREKKESFPLTVTSAQKNPTAFYLCASSIAGEGTKNIQYFGAGTRLSVL.

The chain uses TRBV28 and TRBJ2-1; D gene ambiguous. Germline CDR1 is MDHEN and CDR2 is SYDVKM. This CDR3 region has 15 residues. The V gene lost 5 bases and the J gene lost 2 bases, with 13 bases spanning the gap. The DNA for the CDR3 is TGTGCCAGCAGTCCGCTCGGTATAGCCTACAATGAGCAGTTCTTC. It encodes CASSPLGIAYNEQFF.

A word on this clone: The junction departs from the called germline gene at one end, perhaps through a read error. This sample also contains other DNA sequences that code for the same CDR3. In DNA, the CDR3 is TGCGCCAGTAGCCAAGCGGACAGCTCCTACGAGCAGTACTTC. Translation gives CASSQADSSYEQYF. This chain joins TRBV4-1 and TRBJ2-7, with a tentative D call TRBD1 (6 bases). CDR1 is MGHRA, CDR2 YSYEKL, per germline. The CDR3 consists of 14 residues.

V and J are TRBV4-2 and TRBJ2-7; D is ambiguous. Germline V gene lookup returns CDR1 LGHNA and CDR2 YNFKEQ. The CDR3 extends over 15 amino acids. The V and J ends lost 4 bases and 4 bases respectively, with 17 bases between them. Written as DNA, the CDR3 is TGTGCCAGCAGCCCCCGGCTAGTAAGGTGGTACGAGCAGTACTTC. Encoded protein: CASSPRLVRWYEQYF.

The chain is built from TRBV6-5 and TRBJ2-1; the match to TRBD2 covers 10 bases. V was clipped by 0 bases and J by 9 bases; unmatched bases: 8. The germline V gene has CDR1 MNHEY and CDR2 SVGAGI. This CDR3 region has 16 residues. The CDR3 protein is CASSYSFGTSDGEQFF. The DNA for the CDR3 is TGTGCCAGCAGTTACTCCTTCGGGACTAGCGACGGTGAGCAGTTCTTC.

The chain is built from TRBV2 and TRBJ1-4, with D maybe TRBD1 (5 bases). Germline V CDR1 and CDR2: SNHLY, FYNNEI. The CDR3 length is 15 residues. Trimming removed 5 bases from V and 4 bases from J, with 14 bases in between. The CDR3 sequence is CASSSQGFINEKLFF. CDR3 DNA sequence: TGTGCCAGCAGTTCGCAGGGATTTATTAATGAAAAACTGTTTTTT.

The V call is TRBV29-1, the J call TRBJ2-2, with 12 bases fitting TRBD1. The CDR3 spans 15 residues. Germline loops: CDR1 SQVTM, CDR2 ANQGSEA. V lost 8 bases, J lost 9 bases, and 13 bases stayed unmatched. CDR3 sequence reads: CSSYTPGTGGRELFF. The CDR3 DNA reads TGCAGCTCCTATACTCCCGGGACAGGGGGCAGGGAGCTGTTTTTT.

The rearrangement uses TRBV28 and TRBJ2-1, with TRBD2 as a possible D gene (6 bases). The V end was cut by 10 bases, the J end by 0 bases, with 13 bases between. The CDR3 is 14 residues long. CDR1 MDHEN and CDR2 SYDVKM come from the germline V gene. The CDR3 protein is CATLSGHSYNEQFF. The CDR3 region has the DNA TGTGCCACCCTGAGCGGGCACTCCTACAATGAGCAGTTCTTC.